These 27 T cell receptor beta chains were sequenced from one sample in a study of molecular identifiers for immune sequencing clone quantification. TCRdb processed the PCR reads anew with MiXCR; each CDR3 protein has one entry. The data hold over 550,000 distinct CDR3 sequences, with 25% observed a single time. The sample consisted of naive CD8+ T cells from blood, with Jurkat cell RNA spiked in. As for subset: FACS-sorted CD8+CD4-CCR7+CD45RA+ naive T cells. The receptors here all came from a human donor in good health. Some libraries in this study had Jurkat cell RNA spiked in.

This clonotype showed up many times. This sequence joins TRBV2 and TRBJ1-5; 7 positions agree with TRBD1. This CDR3 spans 13 amino acids. The V gene end was trimmed by 11 bases and the J gene end by 3 bases; junction bases not matched to a gene: 7. The germline CDR1 and CDR2 sequences are SNHLY and FYNNEI. In DNA, the CDR3 is TGTGCCGTACGGGACAGCCCCAATCAGCCCCAGCATTTT. It translates to CAVRDSPNQPQHF.

As to this clonotype: At one of its ends the junction is not consistent with the germline gene, which may arise from a read error. The rearrangement uses TRBV2 and TRBJ2-3, with 11 bases matching TRBD1. This CDR3 contains 15 residues. Germline V gives CDR1 SNHLY, CDR2 FYNNEI. The CDR3 coding sequence is TGTGCCAGCAGGTCGTGGGACAGGGGGGGAGATACGCAGTGTTTT. It yields the protein CASRSWDRGGDTQCF.

About this clonotype: A much larger clone is a single base away; this may be a read error. V usage is TRBV4-3 and J usage is TRBJ2-4; weak D call: TRBD1 (5 bases). CDR1 is LGHNA and CDR2 is YSLEER in the germline V gene. V lost 4 bases, J lost 9 bases, and 22 bases lay in between. The CDR3 contains 16 residues. The CDR3 DNA follows: TGCGCCAGCAGCCTTCGACAGTACAGCTTAAAGGCCATTCAGTACTTC. It yields the protein CASSLRQYSLKAIQYF.

This clonotype appeared many times. At one end the junction does not follow the germline gene, possibly because of a read error. This chain uses TRBV23-1 with TRBJ2-2, with D perhaps TRBD1 or TRBD2 (5 bases each). TRBV23-1 is marked as an open reading frame, function uncertain. CDR3 size: 15 residues. CDR3 loop: CASSQDWGNPGELFF. CDR3 DNA: TGCGCCAGCAGTCAAGATTGGGGGAACCCCGGGGAGCTGTTTTTT.

Notes on this clonotype: This likely traces to a read error, being one base from a far larger clone. This is likely a read error, given that the CDR3 carries no conserved phenylalanine or tryptophan at its end. The V call is TRBV7-2, the J call TRBJ2-7; D not resolved. The CDR3 extends over 13 amino acids. CDR1 and CDR2 from the germline V gene are SGHTA and FQGNSA. Trimming left V 1 base short and J 0 bases short, with 4 bases between. CDR3 sequence (DNA): TGTGCCAGCAGCTTAGGGGCCTCCTACGAGCAGTACTTA. Translating gives CASSLGASYEQYL.

This clonotype was counted only a few times. V gene TRBV27 combines with J gene TRBJ2-7, with 13 bases identical to TRBD2. This CDR3 is 15 amino acids long. Looked up from germline, CDR1 is MNHEY and CDR2 is SMNVEV (reference sequence). The V and J ends lost 6 bases and 2 bases, in that order; junction bases with no gene match: 4. The CDR3 sequence: CASSWTSGSAYEQYF. In DNA form, the CDR3 reads TGTGCCAGCAGCTGGACTAGCGGGAGTGCCTACGAGCAGTACTTC.

The rearrangement joins TRBV11-2 to TRBJ2-5, with 8 bases that match TRBD1. V trimming: 0 bases; J trimming: 0 bases; junction bases outside the gene matches: 6. Germline V gives CDR1 SGHAT, CDR2 FQNNGV. The CDR3 contains 17 residues. This CDR3 is CASSLDGDRSNQETQYF. The CDR3 DNA reads TGTGCCAGCAGCTTAGATGGGGACAGGAGCAACCAAGAGACCCAGTACTTC. Combining the CDR3 with reference TRBV11-2 and TRBJ2-5 gives the whole variable domain EAGVAQSPRYKIIEKRQSVAFWCNPISGHATLYWYQQILGQGPKLLIQFQNNGVVDDSQLPKDRFSAERLKGVDSTLKIQPAKLEDSAVYLCASSLDGDRSNQETQYFGPGTRLLVL.

This clonotype was counted a few times. The gene calls are TRBV15 and TRBJ1-1, with 8 nucleotides matching TRBD1. There are 13 residues in the CDR3. Germline CDR1 and CDR2: LNHNV and YYDKDF (reference sequence). J gave up 0 bases and V 9 bases, and 3 bases lay outside the gene matches. The CDR3 nucleotides are TGTGCCACAGGACAGGGTATGAACACTGAAGCTTTCTTT. This encodes CATGQGMNTEAFF.

This clonotype was found many times. The J gene is TRBJ1-1, the V gene TRBV5-1; D remains ambiguous. Trimming removed 0 bases at V and 2 bases at J, with 11 bases between. Germline CDR1 and CDR2: SGHRS and YFSETQ. The CDR3 extends over 15 amino acids. CDR3 nucleotides: TGCGCCAGCAGCTTGGCCTTTTTGGGCAACACTGAAGCTTTCTTT. Protein: CASSLAFLGNTEAFF.

This clonotype came up a few times. J is TRBJ2-5 and V is TRBV10-3, with TRBD2 matching over 10 bases. Germline CDR1 reads ENHRY; CDR2 reads SYGVKD. The junction had 5 bases not matched to a gene; V was cut back by 4 bases and J by 0 bases. The length of the CDR3 is 16 residues. CDR3 loop: CAISGGTSADQETQYF. The CDR3 nucleotides are TGTGCCATCAGTGGAGGGACTAGCGCAGACCAAGAGACCCAGTACTTC.

This clonotype was counted at least ten times. The genes are TRBV25-1 and TRBJ2-2; D gene unclear. The CDR3 has 13 residues. The ends were cut back, 5 bases at V and 4 bases at J, with 8 bases in the middle. Germline lookup yields CDR1 MGHDK and CDR2 SYGVNS. The CDR3: CASSSAGTGELFF. The DNA of the CDR3 is TGTGCCAGCAGTTCCGCAGGCACCGGGGAGCTGTTTTTT.

About this clonotype itself: A read error may explain this, as a much larger clone is one base away. The V call is TRBV19, the J call TRBJ2-7; 9 nucleotides align to TRBD2. From germline, CDR1 is LNHDA and CDR2 SQIVND (reference sequence). With 5 bases clipped from V and 6 bases from J, the junction kept 8 bases outside the gene matches. The CDR3 sequence is 14 residues long. CDR3 DNA sequence: TGTGCCAGTAGTTCCGCGGGACTAGCCTCCGAGCAGTACTTC. Its protein product is CASSSAGLASEQYF.

On this clonotype itself: With a much larger clone just one base away, this may be a read error. The CDR3 region has the DNA TGCGCCAGCAGCTTGGCCTGGGCTAGCGGGGGCTACGAGCAGTACTTC. Protein sequence: CASSLAWASGGYEQYF. The chain recombines TRBV5-1 with TRBJ2-7; 10 nucleotides line up with TRBD2. J gave up 3 bases and V 0 bases, and 6 bases lay outside the gene matches. Germline lookup yields CDR1 SGHRS and CDR2 YFSETQ. The CDR3 is 16 amino acids.

As regards this clonotype: A much larger clone lies one base from this, so it may be a read error. V gene TRBV7-9 combines with J gene TRBJ2-2; TRBD2 might be the D (6 bases). CDR1 is SEHNR and CDR2 is FQNEAQ in the germline V gene (reference sequence). The CDR3 consists of 17 residues. CDR3 bases: TGTGCCAGCAGCTATTACCAGGAGGGATGGAACACCGGGGAGATGTTTTTT. Translation: CASSYYQEGWNTGEMFF.

The rearrangement joins TRBV7-9 to TRBJ2-7; D not certain. The germline CDR1 and CDR2 sequences are SEHNR and FQNEAQ (reference sequence). Trimming cost V 1 base and J 5 bases, with 6 bases left between them. The CDR3 spans 12 residues. CDR3 nucleotide sequence: TGTGCCAGCAGCTTAGTTCTCCACGAGCAGTACTTC. Encoded protein: CASSLVLHEQYF.

This clonotype was counted many times. The chain uses TRBV20-1 and TRBJ2-2; 13 bases match TRBD2. CDR1 and CDR2 from the germline V gene are DFQATT and SNEGSKA (reference sequence). The CDR3 runs to 16 residues. The ends lost 0 bases at V and 7 bases at J; junction bases unmatched: 5. CDR3 bases: TGCAGTGCTAGAGATCCGGGACTAGCGGGACTCGGGGAGCTGTTTTTT. This encodes CSARDPGLAGLGELFF.

In its sample, this clonotype was seen a few times. The rearrangement joins TRBV15 to TRBJ1-1; D is uncertain. CDR3 length: 14 amino acids. Germline V gene lookup returns CDR1 LNHNV and CDR2 YYDKDF (reference sequence). The V and J ends lost 0 bases and 1 base respectively, with 6 bases between them. DNA of the CDR3: TGTGCCACCAGCAGAGATCGGCAGAACACTGAAGCTTTCTTT. Its protein is CATSRDRQNTEAFF.

V gene TRBV30 combines with J gene TRBJ1-6; TRBD1 matches 9 bases. V shed 0 bases and J 10 bases; nucleotides not matched to a gene: 10. In germline, CDR1 is GTSNPN, CDR2 SVGIG (reference sequence). The CDR3 sequence is 16 residues long. CDR3 loop: CAWSVVGQGTGSPLHF. The CDR3 DNA reads TGTGCCTGGAGTGTGGTTGGACAGGGGACGGGGTCACCCCTCCACTTT.

V usage is TRBV29-1 and J usage is TRBJ1-3, with D hard to call. The V and J ends lost 7 bases and 2 bases respectively, with 9 bases between them. Germline V gives CDR1 SQVTM, CDR2 ANQGSEA. The CDR3 runs to 12 residues. CDR3 sequence reads: CSGEVTGNTIYF. The CDR3 coding sequence is TGCAGCGGAGAGGTAACTGGAAACACCATATATTTT.

In this sample, this clonotype turned up a few times. The V and J genes are TRBV6-4 and TRBJ2-3; D unresolved. V shed 0 bases and J shed 0 bases, with 7 bases lying between them. Germline V gene data show CDR1 as MRHNA and CDR2 as SNTAGT. The CDR3 sequence is 15 residues long. The chain's CDR3 is CASSDSKASTDTQYF. CDR3 DNA sequence: TGTGCCAGCAGTGACTCGAAGGCTAGCACAGATACGCAGTATTTT.

This clonotype was seen many times. V is TRBV30 and J is TRBJ1-4; possibly TRBD1 for D (6 bases). V was cut by 4 bases and J by 4 bases, with 16 bases left in between. The germline CDR1 and CDR2 sequences are GTSNPN and SVGIG (reference sequence). The CDR3 covers 15 residues. CDR3 coding DNA: TGTGCCTGGAACGTAATGGGGGCTTTTAATGAAAAACTGTTTTTT. Its translation: CAWNVMGAFNEKLFF. The full variable domain, in which reference TRBV30 and TRBJ1-4 provide the parts outside the CDR3, is SQTIHQWPATLVQPVGSPLSLECTVEGTSNPNLYWYRQAAGRGLQLLFYSVGIGQISSEVPQNLSASRPQDRQFILSSKKLLLSDSGFYLCAWNVMGAFNEKLFFGSGTQLSVL.

V gene TRBV5-1 combines with J gene TRBJ2-1; no firm D call. V was shortened by 0 bases and J by 5 bases, with 9 bases between the two germline ends. The CDR3 consists of 14 residues. Germline CDR1 and CDR2: SGHRS and YFSETQ. This CDR3 is CASSLDDPDNEQFF. The CDR3 bases are TGCGCCAGCAGCTTGGACGATCCGGACAATGAGCAGTTCTTC.

This clonotype was detected only once. The junction shows a germline mismatch at one end, possibly a read error. V and J are TRBV12-3 or TRBV12-4 and TRBJ1-5; no definite D call. The CDR3 runs to 15 residues. The CDR3 reads CAGSSEEYSNQPQHF. The CDR3 DNA is TGTGCCGGCAGTTCTGAGGAGTATAGCAATCAGCCCCAGCATTTT.

Comment on this clonotype: A read error is possible here, since a much larger clone lies one base away. V and J are TRBV19 and TRBJ1-5; D call uncertain. The CDR3 spans 15 residues. Germline assignment: CDR1 LNHDA and CDR2 SQIVND (reference sequence). This CDR3 reads CASNIDAGINQPQHF. The CDR3 DNA follows: TGTGCCAGTAATATAGATGCAGGAATTAATCAGCCCCAGCATTTT.

For this clonotype: Since a much larger clone is just one base distant, this may be a read error. This chain uses TRBV29-1 with TRBJ1-1; unclear D gene. CDR1 SQVTM and CDR2 ANQGSEA come from the germline V gene. This CDR3 is built from 12 residues. CDR3 amino acids: CSVEDNNTEAVF. The DNA for the CDR3 is TGCAGCGTTGAAGACAACAACACTGAAGCTGTCTTT. Drawing the rest from reference TRBV29-1 and TRBJ1-1, the complete variable domain is SAVISQKPSRDICQRGTSLTIQCQVDSQVTMMFWYRQQPGQSLTLIATANQGSEATYESGFVIDKFPISRPNLTFSTLTVSNMSPEDSSIYLCSVEDNNTEAVFGQGTRLTVV.

This clonotype was counted many times. The gene calls are TRBV12-3 or TRBV12-4 and TRBJ1-5; D is perhaps TRBD1 (6 bases). The CDR3 is 15 residues long. The V and J ends lost 4 bases and 3 bases respectively, with 13 bases between them. CDR3 nucleotides: TGTGCCAGCAGTTCGCAGGGGCTCAACAATCAGCCCCAGCATTTT. Amino acid sequence: CASSSQGLNNQPQHF.

For this clonotype: The junction departs from the called germline gene at one end, perhaps through a read error. The rearrangement joins TRBV4-1 to TRBJ2-3; 7 positions match TRBD2. The CDR3 has 16 amino acids. Germline V gives CDR1 MGHRA, CDR2 YSYEKL. The CDR3 loop reads CASRQAELAAVDTQYF. The CDR3 DNA follows: TGCGCCAGCCGCCAAGCCGAGCTAGCGGCCGTGGATACGCAGTATTTT.